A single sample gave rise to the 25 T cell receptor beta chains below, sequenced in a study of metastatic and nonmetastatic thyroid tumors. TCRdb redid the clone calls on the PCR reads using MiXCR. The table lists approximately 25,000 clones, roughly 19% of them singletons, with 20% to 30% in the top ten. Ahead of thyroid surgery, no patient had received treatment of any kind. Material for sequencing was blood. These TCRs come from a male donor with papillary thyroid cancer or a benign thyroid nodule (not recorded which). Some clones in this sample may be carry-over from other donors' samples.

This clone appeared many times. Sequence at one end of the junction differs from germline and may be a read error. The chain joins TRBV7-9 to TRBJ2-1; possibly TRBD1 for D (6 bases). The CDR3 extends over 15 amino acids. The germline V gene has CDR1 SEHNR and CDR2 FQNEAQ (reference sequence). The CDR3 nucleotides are TGTGCCAGCAGCCTGACAGGCTCTCCCTACCATGAGCAGTTCTTC. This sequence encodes CASSLTGSPYHEQFF.

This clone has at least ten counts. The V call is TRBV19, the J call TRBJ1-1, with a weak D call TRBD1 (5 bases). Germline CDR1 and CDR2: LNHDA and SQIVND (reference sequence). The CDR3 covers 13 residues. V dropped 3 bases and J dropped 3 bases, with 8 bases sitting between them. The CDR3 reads CASSMGGDTEAFF. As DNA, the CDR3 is TGTGCCAGTAGTATGGGGGGGGACACTGAAGCTTTCTTT.

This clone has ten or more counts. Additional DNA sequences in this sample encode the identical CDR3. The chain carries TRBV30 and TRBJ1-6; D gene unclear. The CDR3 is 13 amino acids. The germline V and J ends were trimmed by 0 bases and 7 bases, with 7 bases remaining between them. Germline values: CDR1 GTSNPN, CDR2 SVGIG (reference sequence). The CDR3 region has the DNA TGTGCCTGGAGTGTACAAAGGAATTCACCCCTCCACTTT. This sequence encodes CAWSVQRNSPLHF.

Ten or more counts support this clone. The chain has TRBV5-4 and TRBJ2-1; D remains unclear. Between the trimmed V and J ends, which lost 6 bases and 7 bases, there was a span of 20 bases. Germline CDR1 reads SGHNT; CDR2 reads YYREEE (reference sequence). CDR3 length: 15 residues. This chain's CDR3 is CASTDGESNGNEQFF. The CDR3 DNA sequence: TGTGCCAGCACCGACGGTGAATCCAACGGGAATGAGCAGTTCTTC.

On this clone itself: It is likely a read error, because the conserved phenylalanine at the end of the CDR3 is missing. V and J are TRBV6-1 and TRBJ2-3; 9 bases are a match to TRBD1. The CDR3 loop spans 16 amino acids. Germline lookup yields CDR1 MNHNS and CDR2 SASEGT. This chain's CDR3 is CASSEAPGTGKDTQYV. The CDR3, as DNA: TGTGCGAGCAGTGAAGCGCCCGGGACAGGGAAAGATACGCAGTATGTT.

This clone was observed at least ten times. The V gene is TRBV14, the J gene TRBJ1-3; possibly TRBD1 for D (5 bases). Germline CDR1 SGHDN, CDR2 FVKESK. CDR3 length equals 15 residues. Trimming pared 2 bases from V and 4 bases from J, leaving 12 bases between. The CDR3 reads CASSQLPGPGNTIYF. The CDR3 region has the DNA TGTGCCAGCAGCCAACTACCGGGACCGGGAAACACCATATATTTT. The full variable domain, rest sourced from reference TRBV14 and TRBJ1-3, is EAGVTQFPSHSVIEKGQTVTLRCDPISGHDNLYWYRRVMGKEIKFLLHFVKESKQDESGMPNNRFLAERTGGTYSTLKVQPAELEDSGVYFCASSQLPGPGNTIYFGEGSWLTVV.

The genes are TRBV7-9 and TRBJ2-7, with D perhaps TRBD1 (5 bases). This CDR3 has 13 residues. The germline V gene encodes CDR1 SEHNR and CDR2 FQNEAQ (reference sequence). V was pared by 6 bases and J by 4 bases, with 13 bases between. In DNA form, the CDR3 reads TGTGCCAGCAGTCAGGGAAAGAGTTACGAGCAGTACTTC. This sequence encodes CASSQGKSYEQYF.

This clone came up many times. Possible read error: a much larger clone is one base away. CDR3 in DNA: TGTGCCAGCAGTTACGGGGGGGAGTACAATGGGCAGTTCTTC. This encodes CASSYGGEYNGQFF. The J gene is TRBJ2-1, the V gene TRBV6-5; 7 nucleotides align to TRBD2. The CDR3 spans 14 residues. CDR1 and CDR2 (germline): MNHEY, SVGAGI.

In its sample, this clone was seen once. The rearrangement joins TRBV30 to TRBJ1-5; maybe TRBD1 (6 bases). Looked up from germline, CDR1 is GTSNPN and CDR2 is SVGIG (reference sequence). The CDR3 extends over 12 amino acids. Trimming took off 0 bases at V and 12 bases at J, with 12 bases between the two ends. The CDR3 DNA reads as TGTGCCTGGAGTGTAAAATTAGGGGGCCAGCATTTT. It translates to CAWSVKLGGQHF.

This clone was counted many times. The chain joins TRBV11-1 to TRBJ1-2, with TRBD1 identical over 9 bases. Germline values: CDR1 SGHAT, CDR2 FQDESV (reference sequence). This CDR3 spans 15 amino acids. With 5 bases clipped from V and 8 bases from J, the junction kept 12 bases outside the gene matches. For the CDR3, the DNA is TGTGCCAGCAGCCCCCAGAGGACAGGGGCGGAAGGCTACACCTTC. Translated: CASSPQRTGAEGYTF.

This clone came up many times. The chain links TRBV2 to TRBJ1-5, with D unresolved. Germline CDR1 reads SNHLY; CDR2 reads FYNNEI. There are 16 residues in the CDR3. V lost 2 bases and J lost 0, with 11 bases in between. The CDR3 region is CASSEFGVYSNQPQHF. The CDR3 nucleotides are TGTGCCAGCAGTGAATTTGGAGTATATAGCAATCAGCCCCAGCATTTT.

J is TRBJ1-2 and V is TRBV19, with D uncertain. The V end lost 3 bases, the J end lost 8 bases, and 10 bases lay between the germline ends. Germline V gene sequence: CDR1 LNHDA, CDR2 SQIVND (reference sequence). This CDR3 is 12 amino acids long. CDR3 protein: CASSIQVEGYTF. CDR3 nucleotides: TGTGCCAGTAGTATTCAGGTGGAGGGCTACACCTTC.

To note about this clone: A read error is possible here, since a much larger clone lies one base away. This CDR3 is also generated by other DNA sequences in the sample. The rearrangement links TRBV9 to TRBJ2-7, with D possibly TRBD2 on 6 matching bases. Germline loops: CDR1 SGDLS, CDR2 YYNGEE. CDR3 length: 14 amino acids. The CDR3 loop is CASSTRDLAYEQYF. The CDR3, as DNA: TGCGCCAGCAGCACCAGGGACTTAGCCTACGAGCAGTACTTC.

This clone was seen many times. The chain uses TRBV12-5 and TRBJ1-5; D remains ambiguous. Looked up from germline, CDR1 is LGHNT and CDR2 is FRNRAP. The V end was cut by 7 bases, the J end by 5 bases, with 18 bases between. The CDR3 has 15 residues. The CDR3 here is CASAPERGGHQPQHF. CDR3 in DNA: TGTGCTAGTGCCCCCGAGCGGGGAGGTCATCAGCCCCAGCATTTT.

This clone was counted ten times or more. The CDR3 sequence is CASSYSTRRNTEAFF. The DNA of the CDR3 is TGTGCCAGCAGTTACTCGACTCGCAGGAACACTGAAGCTTTCTTT. The chain couples TRBV6-5 to TRBJ1-1; D unresolved. Germline loops: CDR1 MNHEY, CDR2 SVGAGI. The germline V and J ends were trimmed by 0 bases and 1 base, with 9 bases remaining between them. There are 15 residues in the CDR3.

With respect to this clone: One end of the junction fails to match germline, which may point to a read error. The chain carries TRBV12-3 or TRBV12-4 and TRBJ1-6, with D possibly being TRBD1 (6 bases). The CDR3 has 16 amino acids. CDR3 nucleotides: TGTGCCAGCAGCCCAACAGGGAAACCAGGCAATTCTCCCCTCCACTTT. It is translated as CASSPTGKPGNSPLHF.

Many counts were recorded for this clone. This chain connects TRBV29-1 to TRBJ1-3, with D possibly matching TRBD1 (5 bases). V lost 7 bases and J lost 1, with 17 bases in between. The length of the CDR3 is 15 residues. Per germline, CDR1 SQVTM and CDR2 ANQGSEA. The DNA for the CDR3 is TGCAGCGCGGTGCCCTCGGGGGGATCTGGAAACACCATATATTTT. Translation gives CSAVPSGGSGNTIYF. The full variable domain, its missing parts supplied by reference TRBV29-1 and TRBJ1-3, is SAVISQKPSRDICQRGTSLTIQCQVDSQVTMMFWYRQQPGQSLTLIATANQGSEATYESGFVIDKFPISRPNLTFSTLTVSNMSPEDSSIYLCSAVPSGGSGNTIYFGEGSWLTVV.

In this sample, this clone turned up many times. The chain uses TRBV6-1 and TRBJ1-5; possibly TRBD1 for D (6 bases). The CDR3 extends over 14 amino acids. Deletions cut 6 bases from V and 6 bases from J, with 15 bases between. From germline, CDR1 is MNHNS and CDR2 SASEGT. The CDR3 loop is CASSLTGFGQPQHF. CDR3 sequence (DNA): TGTGCCAGCAGCCTGACAGGTTTTGGTCAGCCCCAGCATTTT.

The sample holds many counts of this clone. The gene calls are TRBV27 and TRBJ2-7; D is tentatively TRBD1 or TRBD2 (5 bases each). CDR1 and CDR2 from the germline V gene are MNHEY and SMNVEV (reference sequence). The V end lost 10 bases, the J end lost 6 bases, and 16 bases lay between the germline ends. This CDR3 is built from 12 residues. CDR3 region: CATKGTGGEQYF. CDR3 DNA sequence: TGTGCCACCAAGGGGACCGGCGGCGAGCAGTACTTC.

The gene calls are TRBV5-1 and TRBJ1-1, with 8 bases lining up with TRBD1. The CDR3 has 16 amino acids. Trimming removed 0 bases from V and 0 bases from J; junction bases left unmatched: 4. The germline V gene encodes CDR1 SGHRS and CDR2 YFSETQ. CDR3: CASSLDGQGMNTEAFF. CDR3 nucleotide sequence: TGCGCCAGCAGCTTGGACGGACAGGGAATGAACACTGAAGCTTTCTTT.

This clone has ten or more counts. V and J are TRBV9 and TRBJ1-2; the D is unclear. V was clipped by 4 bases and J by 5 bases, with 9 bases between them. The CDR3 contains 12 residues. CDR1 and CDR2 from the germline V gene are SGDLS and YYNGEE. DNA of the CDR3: TGTGCCAGCAGCATAAGAGAGTATGGCTACACCTTC. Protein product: CASSIREYGYTF.

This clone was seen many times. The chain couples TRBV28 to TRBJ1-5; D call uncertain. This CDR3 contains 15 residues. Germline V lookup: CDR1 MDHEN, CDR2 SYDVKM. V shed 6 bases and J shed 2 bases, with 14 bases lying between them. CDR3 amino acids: CASSRTDGGNQPQHF. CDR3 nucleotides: TGTGCCAGCAGCCGCACGGACGGTGGCAATCAGCCCCAGCATTTT.

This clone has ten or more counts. For the CDR3, the DNA is TGTGCCTGGGCCGAGTACACTGAAGCTTTCTTT. Protein: CAWAEYTEAFF. The chain links TRBV30 to TRBJ1-1; D unclear. The V gene's germline CDR1 is GTSNPN and CDR2 SVGIG (reference sequence). Trimming took off 5 bases at V and 3 bases at J, with 7 bases between the two ends. The CDR3 loop spans 11 amino acids.

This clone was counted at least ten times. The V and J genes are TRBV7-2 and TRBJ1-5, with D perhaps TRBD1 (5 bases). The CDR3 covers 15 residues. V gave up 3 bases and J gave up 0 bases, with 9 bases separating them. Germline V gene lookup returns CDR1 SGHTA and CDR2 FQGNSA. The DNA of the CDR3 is TGTGCCAGCAGCTTCGTAGGGGCTAGCAATCAGCCCCAGCATTTT. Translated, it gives CASSFVGASNQPQHF.

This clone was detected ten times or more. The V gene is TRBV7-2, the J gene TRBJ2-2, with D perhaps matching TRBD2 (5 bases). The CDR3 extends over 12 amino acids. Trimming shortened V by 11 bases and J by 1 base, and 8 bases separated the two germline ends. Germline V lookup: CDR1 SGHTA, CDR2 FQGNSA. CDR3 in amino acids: CAGGGNTGELFF. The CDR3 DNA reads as TGTGCCGGAGGAGGGAACACCGGGGAGCTGTTTTTT.